This is a list of T cell receptor beta chains from one sample in a study of T cell repertoires in cytomegalovirus infection. TCRdb redid the calling of the reads with MiXCR, one entry per CDR3 protein. The table lists about 310,000 distinct CDR3 sequences, about 25% of them singletons, with 13% in the top ten. Their antigens are not known. The sample was cultured PBMCs, taken from culture after CMV antigen stimulation. Receptor source: a human donor in good health (CMV status not recorded). Some clones in this sample may be carry-over from other donors' samples. Each CDR3 is given with its conserved first and last residue. The D gene is left open where the match is weak. Some rows have no size entry. The others give once, few or many, or a class for an expanded clone.

TRBV30,TRBJ2-5,many,TRBD2,TGTGCCTGGAGAGGACTAGCGGGAGTCTCGAGAGAGACCCAGTACTTC,CAWRGLAGVSRETQYF
TRBV28,TRBJ2-7,NA,NA,TGTGCCAGCAGCAACACTTTTCTCTACGAGCAGTACTTC,CASSNTFLYEQYF
TRBV6-1,TRBJ2-2,few,TRBD2,TGTGCCAGCAGCTCCTGGACTAGCGGGCGGGCCGGGGAGCTGTTTTTT,CASSSWTSGRAGELFF
TRBV7-6,TRBJ2-7,many,NA,TGTGCCAGCAGCTTAGAGACAGCTACTTCCTACGAGCAGTACTTC,CASSLETATSYEQYF
TRBV28,TRBJ1-2,many,NA,TGTGCCAGCAGTCTCCCTGGAAACAACTATGGCTACACCTTC,CASSLPGNNYGYTF
TRBV7-8,TRBJ1-5,many,TRBD1,TGTGCCAGCAGCGGAGACAGGGGATGGGGTCAGCCCCAGCATTTT,CASSGDRGWGQPQHF
TRBV5-6,TRBJ1-3,many,NA,TGTGCCAGCAGCTCTACTCGAATATCGGGAAACACCATATATTTT,CASSSTRISGNTIYF
TRBV28,TRBJ1-2,NA,NA,TGTGCCAGCAGTTCCCGACAGGGCTACACCTTC,CASSSRQGYTF
TRBV19,TRBJ2-1,few,TRBD2,TGTGCCAGTAGTCTGAGATCGACTAGCGGAACGAGCAATGAGCAGTTCTTC,CASSLRSTSGTSNEQFF
TRBV12-3/TRBV12-4,TRBJ1-1,few,NA,TGTGCCAGCAGTCCCGGGACAATCAACACTGAAGCTTTCTTT,CASSPGTINTEAFF
TRBV7-2,TRBJ2-5,many,TRBD2,TGTGCCAGCAGCTGGGGGAGGGGAGGGCGCGAGACCCAGTACTTC,CASSWGRGGRETQYF
TRBV7-8,TRBJ2-2,few,TRBD2,TGTGCCAGCAGCTTAGTCCCCTTCCGTAGCGGGAGTCTCACCGGGGAGCTGTTTTTT,CASSLVPFRSGSLTGELFF
TRBV28,TRBJ2-7,few,TRBD2,TGTGCCAGCAGCCCTAACTTTAGCGGGAGGGACGAGCAGTACTTC,CASSPNFSGRDEQYF
TRBV30,TRBJ1-6,NA,NA,TGTGCCTGGAGTGTACAGGGTAATTCACCCCTCCACTTT,CAWSVQGNSPLHF
TRBV7-2,TRBJ1-5,many,TRBD1,TGTGCCAGCAGCTTAGACAGGGGTTATAGCAATCAGCCCCAGCATTTT,CASSLDRGYSNQPQHF
TRBV3-1,TRBJ2-7,few,TRBD2,TGTGCCAGCAGCCAAGGAGTGAGGGGAGCGGGAGTAAGGTACGAGCAGTACTTC,CASSQGVRGAGVRYEQYF
TRBV4-1,TRBJ2-1,few,TRBD2,TGCGCCAGCAGCCAATTTACTAGCGGGGGAAACAATGAGCAGTTCTTC,CASSQFTSGGNNEQFF
TRBV12-3/TRBV12-4,TRBJ2-7,NA,NA,TGTGCCAGCAGCTCATGGGGGGTCCCAACGGATGAGCAGTACTTC,CASSSWGVPTDEQYF
TRBV19,TRBJ1-2,NA,TRBD1,TGTGCCAGTATTTCCGGACAGGCGGGTGGTGGCTACACCTTC,CASISGQAGGGYTF
TRBV27,TRBJ2-1,many,NA,TGTGCCAGCAGTTGGTTCGGACCAGCTCCGGATAATGAGCAGTTCTTC,CASSWFGPAPDNEQFF
TRBV7-2,TRBJ1-3,NA,NA,TGTGCCAGCGGCACAGGATCTAGCTCTGGAAACACCATATATTTT,CASGTGSSSGNTIYF
TRBV7-2,TRBJ2-3,many,TRBD2,TGTGCCAGCAAGTCGGGGGGGGGCACAGATACGCAGTATTTT,CASKSGGGTDTQYF
TRBV20-1,TRBJ2-5,NA,NA,TGCAGTGCTAGACAGGAAATCCAAGAGACCCAGTACTTC,CSARQEIQETQYF
TRBV19,TRBJ2-1,few,TRBD2,TGTGCCAGTAGTAAGTCTAGCGGGGGGTACAATGAGCAGTTCTTC,CASSKSSGGYNEQFF
TRBV7-6,TRBJ2-2,NA,TRBD1,TGTGCCAGCAGCTTAAACAGGGGGCATAGCAGGGAGCTGTTTTTT,CASSLNRGHSRELFF
TRBV27,TRBJ2-2,few,TRBD2,TGTGCCAGTTGCCTAGCGGGAGAGGCGGACACCGGGGAGCTGTTTTTT,CASCLAGEADTGELFF
TRBV28,TRBJ1-4,NA,TRBD1,TGTGCCAGCAGTTGGGACAGGGAGAGAACTAATGAAAAACTGTTTTTT,CASSWDRERTNEKLFF
TRBV7-2,TRBJ2-3,NA,TRBD2,TGTGCCAGCAGCCGCGGGGGACCTAGCACAGATACGCAGTATTTT,CASSRGGPSTDTQYF
TRBV10-3,TRBJ2-1,many,TRBD2,TGTGCCATCAGGGCGCCTAGCGGGAGTAATGCGTTCTTC,CAIRAPSGSNAFF
TRBV6-2/TRBV6-3,TRBJ2-5,few,TRBD2,TGTGCCAGCAGTTACTGGTTGAGCGGGAGTAAGGAGACCCAGTACTTC,CASSYWLSGSKETQYF
TRBV7-9,TRBJ2-1,NA,NA,TGTGCCAGCAGCTTGGGCAGGGGAGCCTACAATGAGCAGTTCTTC,CASSLGRGAYNEQFF
TRBV7-9,TRBJ2-5,many,NA,TGTGCCAGCAGCTTTGGTGGTCAGGGGCAAGAGACCCAGTACTTC,CASSFGGQGQETQYF
TRBV20-1,TRBJ1-1,few,NA,TGCAGTGCTAGAGCTGGGGACATCACAATTGGGGACACTGAAGCTTTCTTT,CSARAGDITIGDTEAFF
TRBV19,TRBJ1-5,few,NA,TGTGCCAGTAGTACACAGGGTTTTTCCGCTCAGCCCCAGCATTTT,CASSTQGFSAQPQHF
TRBV7-9,TRBJ1-1,NA,TRBD1,TGTGCCAGCAGCCCTTCACAGGGGGCGCGGACTGAAGCTTTCTTT,CASSPSQGARTEAFF
TRBV14,TRBJ2-3,NA,NA,TGTGCCAGCAATTTCTGGGGGAGTACGTATACGCAGTATTTT,CASNFWGSTYTQYF
TRBV28,TRBJ1-1,many,NA,TGTGCCAGCAGTTTATTTAGACGGAGGAACACTGAAGCTTTCTTT,CASSLFRRRNTEAFF
TRBV2,TRBJ2-5,NA,NA,TGTGCCAGCAGTGAAGATGGAAACCAAGAGACCCAGTACTTC,CASSEDGNQETQYF
TRBV6-6,TRBJ1-6,few,NA,TGTGCCAGCAGTTACGCGGTCTTAAGGGACATTTATAATTCACCCCTCCACTTT,CASSYAVLRDIYNSPLHF
TRBV7-2,TRBJ1-4,NA,NA,TGTGCCAGCAGGGGGAGGGGTGTTGAAAAACTGTTTTTT,CASRGRGVEKLFF
TRBV19,TRBJ2-2,few,TRBD1,TGTGCCAGTAGTATCCCAACAGGGGGCCACACCGGGGAGCTGTTTTTT,CASSIPTGGHTGELFF
TRBV4-1,TRBJ2-1,NA,TRBD2,TGCGCCAGCAGCTTCTCCTCGACTAGCCCCGAGATCGACAATGAGCAGTTCTTC,CASSFSSTSPEIDNEQFF